A single sample gave rise to the 20 T cell receptor beta chains below, sequenced in a study of graft-versus-host responses after intestinal transplantation. Sequencing used immunoSEQ multiplex PCR; TCRdb keeps in-frame clones, though not all of them. The sample holds roughly 92,000 clones; 85% to 90% are singletons and the top ten take around 0.1%. These receptors' targets are unknown. The sequences come from unstimulated CD4+ T cells sorted from spleen or lymph node cells, collected before intestinal transplant. These receptor sequences come from a human donor who received an intestinal transplant.

Details on this clone: Relative to the germline gene, one junction end is altered; a read error may explain this. This chain links TRBV5-1 with TRBJ2-5; TRBD2 matches at 15 bases. CDR3 size: 17 residues. CDR1 is SGHRS, CDR2 YFSETQ, per germline. CDR3 amino acids: CAGSSGLAGGSRETQYF. The CDR3 coding sequence is TGCGCCGGCAGCTCGGGACTAGCGGGGGGCAGTCGTGAGACCCAGTACTTC.

The V and J genes are TRBV6-6 and TRBJ2-5, with unresolved D. The CDR3 length is 11 residues. V was pared by 4 bases and J by 5 bases, with 5 bases between. Germline V gene lookup returns CDR1 MNHNY and CDR2 SVGAGI (reference sequence). Here the CDR3 reads CASSSGETQYF. In DNA, the CDR3 is TGTGCCAGCAGTTCCGGGGAGACCCAGTACTTC.

With regard to this clone: The conserved phenylalanine or tryptophan is not found at the CDR3 terminus, so this likely reflects a read error. The DNA is left out, because the CDR3 cannot be placed on it with certainty; the CDR3 is given as TCRdb lists it. The J gene is TRBJ2-3, the V gene TRBV11-2; the D call TRBD2 from the table was never checked on the DNA. CDR1 SGHAT and CDR2 FQNNGV come from the germline V gene. The CDR3 has 11 residues if both end residues are counted. This CDR3 reads CASSSPGLLEV.

The chain is built from TRBV19 and TRBJ2-3; TRBD2 aligns across 7 bases. The CDR3 covers 12 residues. Germline V gene data show CDR1 as LNHDA and CDR2 as SQIVND (reference sequence). With 7 bases clipped from V and 6 bases from J, the junction kept 4 bases outside the gene matches. Here the CDR3 reads CASTAGRDTQYF. The CDR3 DNA reads as TGTGCCAGTACGGCCGGGAGGGATACGCAGTATTTT.

CDR3 loop: CASSEGSGAVGEQYF. The CDR3 DNA reads as TGTGCCAGCAGTGAGGGTAGCGGGGCGGTTGGCGAGCAGTACTTC. The rearrangement links TRBV2 to TRBJ2-7, with TRBD2 identical over 8 bases. Germline CDR1 SNHLY, CDR2 FYNNEI. The CDR3 is 15 amino acids. The V gene end was trimmed by 3 bases and the J gene end by 6 bases; junction bases not matched to a gene: 10.

In nucleotides, the CDR3 is TGCGCCAGCAGCTTGCGGGAGTCCTACAATGAGCAGTTCTTC. Amino acid sequence: CASSLRESYNEQFF. The chain couples TRBV5-1 to TRBJ2-1, with a possible D match to TRBD2 (6 bases). CDR1 and CDR2 (germline): SGHRS, YFSETQ. Deletions cut 1 base from V and 1 base from J, with 6 bases between. CDR3 length: 14 amino acids. Variable domain in full (rest from reference TRBV5-1 and TRBJ2-1): KAGVTQTPRYLIKTRGQQVTLSCSPISGHRSVSWYQQTPGQGLQFLFEYFSETQRNKGNFPGRFSGRQFSNSRSEMNVSTLELGDSALYLCASSLRESYNEQFFGPGTRLTVL.

The chain has TRBV5-1 and TRBJ2-1; possibly TRBD1 for D (6 bases). The CDR3 runs 16 residues. CDR1 SGHRS and CDR2 YFSETQ come from the germline V gene. V lost 0 bases to trimming and J lost 9 bases, with 19 bases between them. The CDR3 region has the DNA TGCGCCAGCAGCTTGGCCGGAACAGGGTACCAAGGTGAGCAGTTCTTC. This codes for CASSLAGTGYQGEQFF. The full variable domain, with the rest looked up from reference TRBV5-1 and TRBJ2-1, is KAGVTQTPRYLIKTRGQQVTLSCSPISGHRSVSWYQQTPGQGLQFLFEYFSETQRNKGNFPGRFSGRQFSNSRSEMNVSTLELGDSALYLCASSLAGTGYQGEQFFGPGTRLTVL.

V gene TRBV7-2 combines with J gene TRBJ2-3; the D is unclear. V dropped 5 bases and J dropped 7 bases, with 10 bases sitting between them. Looked up from germline, CDR1 is SGHTA and CDR2 is FQGNSA. CDR3 size: 12 residues. Written as DNA, the CDR3 is TGTGCCAGCAGCGCCCCGAGGAATACGCAGTATTTT. It encodes CASSAPRNTQYF. Full variable domain (remainder filled in from reference TRBV7-2 and TRBJ2-3): GAGVSQSPSNKVTEKGKDVELRCDPISGHTALYWYRQSLGQGLEFLIYFQGNSAPDKSGLPSDRFSAERTGGSVSTLTIQRTQQEDSAVYLCASSAPRNTQYFGPGTRLTVL.

The count of this clone is one. The chain links TRBV4-3 to TRBJ1-5; no firm D call. Trimming removed 1 base at V and 10 bases at J, with 23 bases between. The CDR3 totals 17 residues. Looked up from germline, CDR1 is LGHNA and CDR2 is YSLEER. CDR3 bases: TGCGCCAGCAGCCAAGTGGTCGTGAGGGAAAGCGGTTCTCCCCAGCATTTT. Translation gives CASSQVVVRESGSPQHF.

The chain recombines TRBV5-6 with TRBJ2-3; no definite D call. V lost 0 bases, J lost 4 bases, and 6 bases lay in between. Germline lookup yields CDR1 SGHDT and CDR2 YYEEEE. CDR3 length: 13 amino acids. CDR3 loop: CASSLVAPDTQYF. CDR3 in DNA: TGTGCCAGCAGCTTGGTAGCCCCAGATACGCAGTATTTT.

The gene calls are TRBV7-3 and TRBJ2-2; D may be TRBD1 (8 bases). The V gene lost 5 bases and the J gene lost 8 bases, with 15 bases spanning the gap. Germline V gives CDR1 SGHTA, CDR2 FQGTGA. This CDR3 has 14 amino acids. CDR3 amino acids: CASSTGGVSGELFF. CDR3 nucleotide sequence: TGTGCCAGCAGCACAGGGGGGGTGTCGGGGGAGCTGTTTTTT.

V and J are TRBV6-5 and TRBJ1-6, with D hard to call. Germline values: CDR1 MNHEY, CDR2 SVGAGI. The CDR3 runs to 15 residues. The V end was cut by 0 bases, the J end by 6 bases, with 9 bases between. The CDR3 DNA reads TGTGCCAGCAGTTACTCGGTCAGAACTAATTCACCCCTCCACTTT. Protein: CASSYSVRTNSPLHF.

The chain carries TRBV7-9 and TRBJ1-1; no reliable D call. The CDR3 contains 14 residues. V shed 1 base and J shed 2 bases, with 8 bases lying between them. Germline V CDR1 and CDR2: SEHNR, FQNEAQ (reference sequence). The CDR3 DNA follows: TGTGCCAGCAGCTTAGTCGGCGGAAACACTGAAGCTTTCTTT. Amino acid sequence: CASSLVGGNTEAFF.

The rearrangement links TRBV2 to TRBJ2-7, with D maybe TRBD2 (6 bases). From germline, CDR1 is SNHLY and CDR2 FYNNEI. The CDR3 is 14 amino acids. V was pared by 3 bases and J by 3 bases, with 12 bases between. The chain's CDR3 is CASSEEGLVYEQYF. CDR3 DNA sequence: TGTGCCAGCAGTGAGGAGGGACTGGTCTACGAGCAGTACTTC.

The table lists this clone with a few counts. The CDR3 DNA reads as TGTGCCAGCAGCTCCGACTCCAACACTGAAGCTTTCTTT. This sequence encodes CASSSDSNTEAFF. V is TRBV7-3 and J is TRBJ1-1; D gene ambiguous. The CDR3 has 13 amino acids. V lost 4 bases to trimming and J lost 2 bases, with 8 bases between them. Germline V gives CDR1 SGHTA, CDR2 FQGTGA.

The rearrangement joins TRBV6-6 to TRBJ2-3; D may be TRBD2 (5 bases). Germline V CDR1 and CDR2: MNHNY, SVGAGI (reference sequence). V was shortened by 4 bases and J by 6 bases, with 11 bases between the two germline ends. This CDR3 spans 13 amino acids. CDR3 in amino acids: CASSSAGEDTQYF. The CDR3 region has the DNA TGTGCCAGCAGTTCAGCTGGGGAGGATACGCAGTATTTT.

V usage is TRBV10-3 and J usage is TRBJ2-7, with a possible D match to TRBD2 (5 bases). V was cut by 8 bases and J by 1 base, with 12 bases left in between. Germline values: CDR1 ENHRY, CDR2 SYGVKD. The CDR3 is 13 amino acids. In DNA form, the CDR3 reads TGTGCCATCTCCCCGCCGGGGTCCTACGAGCAGTACTTC. Translation gives CAISPPGSYEQYF.

The rearrangement links TRBV2 to TRBJ1-1; D ambiguous. V gave up 5 bases and J gave up 5 bases, with 12 bases separating them. CDR1 and CDR2 from the germline V gene are SNHLY and FYNNEI. The CDR3 totals 13 residues. This CDR3 reads CASSKRAGTEAFF. Written as DNA, the CDR3 is TGTGCCAGCAGTAAGAGGGCCGGAACTGAAGCTTTCTTT.

In nucleotides, the CDR3 is TGCGCCAGCAGCTTAGCCCCCCAGGGCTCCTCTGGAAACACCATATATTTT. Translated, it gives CASSLAPQGSSGNTIYF. This chain connects TRBV5-1 to TRBJ1-3, with D maybe TRBD1 (5 bases). The CDR3 runs 17 residues. Deletions cut 2 bases from V and 0 bases from J, with 15 bases between. Per the germline V gene, CDR1 is SGHRS and CDR2 is YFSETQ.

The chain combines TRBV5-1 with TRBJ1-2; D uncertain. Germline V CDR1 and CDR2: SGHRS, YFSETQ. The CDR3 length is 14 residues. V gave up 0 bases and J gave up 0 bases, with 6 bases separating them. In nucleotides, the CDR3 is TGCGCCAGCAGCTTGGTTGGCACTAACTATGGCTACACCTTC. This translates into CASSLVGTNYGYTF.